This T cell receptor beta chain was captured by sequencing in a study of T cells in localized non-small cell lung cancer. Study observations and caveats: Uninvolved adjacent lung, not tumor, had the highest T cell clonality. A median of 57 of the top 100 tumor clones appeared in adjacent lung, which was paired and uninvolved. Density of T cells in blood, when higher, went with longer overall survival.

Details on this clone: Antigen unknown.

Trimming removed 1 base from V and 4 bases from J, with 20 bases in between. The CDR3 extends over 16 amino acids. The germline V gene encodes CDR1 GTSNPN and CDR2 SVGIG (reference sequence). The protocol was immunoSEQ multiplex PCR, while the TCRdb copy is restricted to in-frame clones and leaves out a portion. The table includes about 30,000 clones, 80% to 90% detected once. Sequencing was performed on peripheral blood, taken before any cancer treatment. The source of this sequence is a woman aged 35-75 years with stage I lung adenocarcinoma. The chain joins TRBV30 to TRBJ2-7, with TRBD1 as a possible D gene (7 bases). The CDR3 nucleotides are TGTGCCTGGAGTGACCCCTATCCGACAGGGAGGTACGAGCAGTACTTC. Translating gives CAWSDPYPTGRYEQYF.